This T cell receptor (beta chain) was observed in a study of response to subunit inactivated influenza vaccine. General study points: That few new T cells are recruited by each seasonal influenza vaccination was the authors' suggestion.

Each CDR3 protein gets one entry after TCRdb re-called the RT-PCR reads with MiXCR. The data show 430,000 or so distinct CDR3 sequences, with roughly 9.8% seen just once and approximately 12% held by the top ten. Germline trimming cut 1 base from V and 10 bases from J; bases unmatched to any gene: 4. CDR3 size: 12 residues. Notes on this clonotype: The antigen is not known.

The sample here was PBMCs from blood, taken 40 to 50 days after vaccination. This receptor was taken from a man between 45 and 60 years old who received an inactivated influenza vaccine. This rearrangement joins TRBV12-3 or TRBV12-4 to TRBJ2-7, with TRBD1 matching 7 bases. The CDR3 nucleotides are TGTGCCAGCAGTTTAGGGGACAGCTCTCAGTACTTC. Amino acid sequence: CASSLGDSSQYF.